Listed here are 20 T cell receptor beta chains from one sample, sequenced in a study of blood T cells in healthy people across ages. A second PCR, run for about 7 to 12 cycles, used a sample-barcoded 5' primer plus a J-beta primer mix. In TCRdb, the 5' RACE reads were re-called with MiXCR into one record per CDR3 protein. The repertoire consists of around 1.5 million distinct CDR3 sequences, with about 40% occurring once and the leading ten covering 7.9%. Specimen: blood. The receptors come from a woman between 18 and 29 years old in good health.

This clonotype has more than one count but fewer than ten. The chain recombines TRBV6-2 or TRBV6-3 with TRBJ2-1; perhaps TRBD2 as D (6 bases). This CDR3 is built from 14 residues. Germline assignment: CDR1 MNHEY and CDR2 SVGEGT. V was trimmed by 7 bases and J by 6 bases, leaving 16 bases between them. CDR3 protein: CASKGLSVGNEQFF. Here the CDR3 DNA reads TGTGCCAGCAAAGGACTAAGTGTCGGCAATGAGCAGTTCTTC.

The J gene is TRBJ1-3, the V gene TRBV6-5; D may be TRBD1 (5 bases). The V gene's germline CDR1 is MNHEY and CDR2 SVGAGI. This CDR3 has 16 amino acids. Trimming cost V 0 bases and J 0 bases, with 9 bases left between them. CDR3 amino acids: CASSYSTGGSGNTIYF. In DNA form, the CDR3 reads TGTGCCAGCAGTTACTCGACCGGGGGCTCTGGAAACACCATATATTTT.

The chain links TRBV4-1 to TRBJ1-6; 9 bases map to TRBD1. Germline loops: CDR1 MGHRA, CDR2 YSYEKL. The CDR3 sequence is 16 residues long. With V trimmed by 1 base and J by 10 bases, 8 bases remained unmatched. The CDR3 is CASSQVPGQGPSPLHF. The CDR3 coding sequence is TGCGCCAGCAGCCAAGTGCCGGGACAGGGACCCTCACCCCTCCACTTT.

The chain combines TRBV10-3 with TRBJ1-2; D is undetermined. Germline loops: CDR1 ENHRY, CDR2 SYGVKD. Deletions cut 2 bases from V and 3 bases from J, with 13 bases between. This CDR3 is built from 15 residues. CDR3 sequence (DNA): TGTGCCATCAGTGAGGCTGGACCCCGGCACTATGGCTACACCTTC. Its protein is CAISEAGPRHYGYTF.

The chain links TRBV5-5 to TRBJ2-6; possible D gene TRBD2, 5 bases. The CDR3 extends over 15 amino acids. CDR1 is SGHKS and CDR2 is YYEKEE in the germline V gene (reference sequence). V was shortened by 9 bases and J by 0 bases, with 13 bases between the two germline ends. The CDR3 reads CATRPGYSGANVLTF. In nucleotides, the CDR3 is TGTGCCACCAGACCGGGGTACTCTGGGGCCAACGTCCTGACTTTC.

CDR3 nucleotides: TGCAGCGCTACCGAAGAAGGACAACTCTATGGCTACACCTTC. It encodes CSATEEGQLYGYTF. The V call is TRBV29-1, the J call TRBJ1-2; a weak D match, TRBD1 (5 bases). The CDR3 length is 14 residues. CDR1 and CDR2 (germline): SQVTM, ANQGSEA. Trimming removed 7 bases from V and 4 bases from J, with 19 bases in between.

This clonotype was counted a few times. The V and J genes are TRBV4-1 and TRBJ2-3, with D tentatively TRBD1 or TRBD2 (5 bases each). CDR3 size: 16 residues. The V end lost 2 bases, the J end lost 1 base, and 13 bases lay between the germline ends. Germline CDR1 MGHRA, CDR2 YSYEKL. As DNA, the CDR3 is TGCGCCAGCAGCCAACCCTTGGGGCGGGGCACAGATACGCAGTATTTT. This encodes CASSQPLGRGTDTQYF.

The chain uses TRBV9 and TRBJ2-2; D perhaps matches TRBD1 (6 bases). V shed 0 bases and J shed 3 bases, with 9 bases lying between them. This CDR3 spans 15 amino acids. Germline lookup yields CDR1 SGDLS and CDR2 YYNGEE. The CDR3 loop reads CASSVGAGDTGELFF. The CDR3 bases are TGTGCCAGCAGCGTAGGGGCAGGGGACACCGGGGAGCTGTTTTTT. Using reference TRBV9 and TRBJ2-2 for the parts outside the CDR3, the full variable domain is DSGVTQTPKHLITATGQRVTLRCSPRSGDLSVYWYQQSLDQGLQFLIQYYNGEERAKGNILERFSAQQFPDLHSELNLSSLELGDSALYFCASSVGAGDTGELFFGEGSRLTVL.

This clonotype was counted once. V is TRBV6-1 and J is TRBJ1-2, with no clear D. The length of the CDR3 is 14 residues. V lost 6 bases and J lost 4, with 15 bases in between. Germline V gene data show CDR1 as MNHNS and CDR2 as SASEGT. The CDR3 reads CASSARPEGYGYTF. CDR3 bases: TGTGCCAGCAGCGCAAGGCCCGAGGGCTATGGCTACACCTTC.

This clonotype was counted between two and nine times. The chain uses TRBV25-1 and TRBJ2-1, with TRBD2 identical over 8 bases. J lost 7 bases, V lost 2 bases, and 7 bases had no gene match. Germline lookup yields CDR1 MGHDK and CDR2 SYGVNS. The CDR3 loop spans 15 amino acids. The CDR3 is CASSEIQREMNEQFF. The CDR3 nucleotides are TGTGCCAGCAGTGAAATCCAGCGGGAGATGAATGAGCAGTTCTTC. The full variable domain, with the rest looked up from reference TRBV25-1 and TRBJ2-1, is EADIYQTPRYLVIGTGKKITLECSQTMGHDKMYWYQQDPGMELHLIHYSYGVNSTEKGDLSSESTVSRIRTEHFPLTLESARPSHTSQYLCASSEIQREMNEQFFGPGTRLTVL.

V gene TRBV7-2 combines with J gene TRBJ2-5; TRBD2 agrees at 12 bases. Germline V gives CDR1 SGHTA, CDR2 FQGNSA. V lost 8 bases and J lost 11; bases outside the gene matches: 12. CDR3 size: 14 residues. This CDR3 reads CASLLAGGLDEQYF. For the CDR3, the DNA is TGTGCCAGCCTCCTAGCGGGAGGGTTAGATGAGCAGTACTTC. Based on the CDR3 plus reference TRBV7-2 and TRBJ2-5, the full variable domain is GAGVSQSPSNKVTEKGKDVELRCDPISGHTALYWYRQSLGQGLEFLIYFQGNSAPDKSGLPSDRFSAERTGGSVSTLTIQRTQQEDSAVYLCASLLAGGLDEQYFGPGTRLLVL.

The rearrangement links TRBV4-1 to TRBJ2-7; D is unclear. The CDR3 extends over 17 amino acids. V lost 3 bases to trimming and J lost 1 base, with 19 bases between them. CDR1 is MGHRA and CDR2 is YSYEKL in the germline V gene. The CDR3, as DNA: TGCGCCAGCAGCCAGGACCCGGTTCTACTAACTTCCTACGAGCAGTACTTC. Protein: CASSQDPVLLTSYEQYF.

The chain couples TRBV10-3 to TRBJ1-2; D is possibly TRBD1 (5 bases). Germline lookup yields CDR1 ENHRY and CDR2 SYGVKD. Trimming pared 2 bases from V and 4 bases from J, leaving 20 bases between. The CDR3 sequence is 17 residues long. The CDR3 DNA follows: TGTGCCATCAGTGAGCCCTTGGGTCGCGGGGGAACCTATGGCTACACCTTC. Its translation is CAISEPLGRGGTYGYTF.

This clonotype has a handful of counts. The rearrangement links TRBV29-1 to TRBJ2-3; TRBD1 or TRBD2 may be the D gene (6 bases each). CDR3 length: 13 residues. Looked up from germline, CDR1 is SQVTM and CDR2 is ANQGSEA. V lost 7 bases and J 3 bases, leaving 14 bases between the germline ends. DNA for the CDR3: TGCAGCGCTGAGACAGGAGGGACAGATACGCAGTATTTT. Translated, it gives CSAETGGTDTQYF.

The chain links TRBV29-1 to TRBJ1-3; perhaps TRBD1 as D (6 bases). CDR1 and CDR2 from the germline V gene are SQVTM and ANQGSEA. The CDR3 is made up of 13 amino acids. The V and J ends lost 5 bases and 4 bases respectively, with 12 bases between them. The CDR3 sequence: CSVSQGHGNTIYF. CDR3 DNA sequence: TGCAGCGTTAGTCAGGGGCACGGAAACACCATATATTTT.

This clonotype was seen more than once but under ten times. CDR3 loop: CASSPGGFKDTQYF. The CDR3 nucleotides are TGTGCCAGCAGCCCGGGGGGGTTTAAAGATACGCAGTATTTT. This chain connects TRBV3-1 to TRBJ2-3; 8 positions agree with TRBD2. This CDR3 contains 14 residues. Trimming took 4 bases from V and 5 from J; bases not matched to a gene: 5. Germline V lookup: CDR1 LGHDT, CDR2 YNNKEL (reference sequence).

This clonotype was detected a few times. This chain joins TRBV6-2 or TRBV6-3 and TRBJ2-3, with unresolved D. CDR3 length: 17 residues. Trimming pared 10 bases from V and 0 bases from J, leaving 23 bases between. Germline V gene lookup returns CDR1 MNHEY and CDR2 SVGEGT. The CDR3 DNA follows: TGTGCCATCTCAGTTACTCTACCAGGTTGGAGCACAGATACGCAGTATTTT. Its translation: CAISVTLPGWSTDTQYF.

This clonotype was picked up a small number of times. J is TRBJ2-3 and V is TRBV9; D is unclear. V was trimmed by 4 bases and J by 0 bases, leaving 9 bases between them. The CDR3 loop spans 14 amino acids. Germline loops: CDR1 SGDLS, CDR2 YYNGEE. CDR3 in amino acids: CASSLIASTDTQYF. The CDR3 nucleotides are TGTGCCAGCAGCCTTATCGCTAGCACAGATACGCAGTATTTT.

A few counts support this clonotype. The V and J genes are TRBV5-1 and TRBJ2-1; no definite D call. With 4 bases removed from V and 8 bases from J, the gap between germline ends came to 19 bases. In germline, CDR1 is SGHRS, CDR2 YFSETQ. The CDR3 is made up of 15 amino acids. CDR3 in amino acids: CASSVESSENHEQFF. CDR3 DNA: TGCGCCAGCAGCGTCGAGAGTAGTGAAAACCATGAGCAGTTCTTC.

The genes are TRBV3-1 and TRBJ2-1, with 13 bases aligning to TRBD2. The better agreement between TRBJ2-7 and the DNA end casts doubt on the J call. CDR1 is LGHDT, CDR2 YNNKEL, per germline (reference sequence). The CDR3 has 16 amino acids. The CDR3 DNA reads as TGTGCCAGCAGCCGGACTAGCGGGAGCAGCCACAATGAGCAGTACTTC. Translating it yields CASSRTSGSSHNEQYF.